This entry describes one T cell receptor beta chain. The antigen it binds to is not known. Base qualities were left out, and no much larger clone turns up one base away. The entry originates in a study of cytomegalovirus exposure and HLA in healthy donors (dated by TCRdb to about 2017). For the study in its entirety: In an earlier analysis of several hundred of the donors, 276 Gb of sequence data and just under 120 million unique TCR beta sequences from 180 million or so T cells were reported. An early release covering 550 to 650 HLA-typed donors comprised about 300 gigabases of sequencing data and some 79 million unique TCR sequences. The genetic ancestry cluster associated with self-reported Caucasian donors included over 65% of the 398 genotyped donors. The aim of the study was to test whether cataloging public T cell receptors could identify signatures of past pathogen exposure. The study profiled the T cell repertoires of hundreds of subjects by immunosequencing and related them to cytomegalovirus serostatus. Besides the first cohort of roughly 660 subjects, a separate validation cohort made up of 95 to 150 different subjects was used. The study combined high-throughput TCR immunosequencing, statistical association of individual TCRs with disease status, and machine learning to predict cytomegalovirus infection status. To study patterns of TCR occurrence, a later analysis re-analyzed previously published TCR beta repertoires from hundreds of donors and added high-resolution HLA genotyping. Rather than using new phenotypic data, the later analysis identified candidate immune exposures from TCR beta sequences and from how often those sequences occurred across donors. An earlier analysis of more than 450 of the donors used high-throughput TCR beta sequencing to judge whether each TCR beta V gene segment behaved as functional or pseudogenic. Alongside the repertoire data, information on donor age, sex, ethnicity and CMV serostatus was compiled. In a later genetic analysis, genome-wide SNP genotypes for about three fifths of the 666 donors were used, and that subset was treated as a discovery cohort. All discovery cohort repertoires had been generated using a single sequencing platform. Class I and class II HLA loci were covered by the typing at four-digit resolution. The number of donors typed differed by locus, with 629-630 for A, B, C, DRB1 and DQB1, 522 for DQA1, over 600 for DPA1, and 400 to 490 for DPB1. Roughly 5 DR-DQ haplotypes were handled as single units for association and clustering, since linkage in the cohort was strong. Across about 370 genotyped donors of the cohort, an average of approximately 200,000 unique TCR beta nucleotide sequences per donor were sequenced, and roughly a sixth of those sequences were non-productive.

The CDR3 covers 15 residues, taking in both the cysteine and the phenylalanine. The read is trimmed to its CDR3 DNA, 45 bases read in frame from base 1. For this chain, trimming is 2 bases at the V end and 2 bases at the J end, and the number of junction bases without a gene match is 4. Based on the germline V gene, the CDR1 and CDR2 sequences are MNHEY and SVGAGI. Library prep was done by the immunoSEQ multiplex PCR assay. The multiplex PCR relied on a mix of 60 forward primers for TCR Vbeta segments and 13 reverse primers for TCR Jbeta segments. A multiplex PCR assay on genomic DNA amplified the CDR3 region of rearranged TCR beta genes. The amplified TCR beta libraries were sequenced on the Illumina HiSeq System as 87-base-pair reads. The authors' pipeline ran thus. Across the 500 to 850 repertoires, a later analysis counted 75 million to 90 million unique TCR beta chains, 9 million to 14 million of which were shared by at least two donors. Raw reads were error-corrected and collapsed into unique sequences by a nearest-neighbor algorithm in which closely related sequences were merged to remove PCR and sequencing errors. CDR3 sequences were aligned to IMGT reference sequences to assign V, D and J gene segments. For a sequence to be retained, a match of at least six nucleotides was required to both a V gene segment and a J gene segment. Rearrangements were classified as productive when the CDR3 lacked stop codons and remained in frame with V and J, and all other rearrangements were classified as non-productive. CDR3 was defined by IMGT convention, running from the second conserved V-encoded cysteine to the conserved J-encoded phenylalanine. The earlier analysis of about 590 of the donors excluded sequences that lacked an unambiguous match to a single V gene segment. In an earlier analysis of several hundred of the donors, a V segment was called functional when productive rearrangements were above 56.7%, and segregating when the standard deviation between donors exceeded 5%. A statistical classification framework was built to diagnose cytomegalovirus status from the catalog of TCR beta chain sequences. In a later analysis, V and J genes were assigned by comparing TCR nucleotide sequences against IMGT/GENE-DB human TR gene sequences. A later analysis assigned CDR3 sequences and most-parsimonious VDJ recombination scenarios with the TCRdist pipeline. In a later analysis, each TCR beta chain was defined by its CDR3 amino acid sequence together with its V-gene family, and reads without a unique V-gene family were excluded. A later analysis removed 450 to 600 highly shared, low-generation-probability nucleotide sequences to deal with suspected cross-contamination and a sequencing artifact. In a later analysis, a clonal expansion index for each public chain was calculated from normalized within-repertoire ranks of inferred template counts. In a later analysis, generation probabilities were computed using a VDJ recombination model fitted to out-of-frame rearrangements, and the results were checked against IGoR. In a later analysis, TCR-TCR, TCR-HLA and TCR-CMV co-occurrence was scored with hypergeometric tests, and a repertoire-size bias correction was applied to TCR pairs. In a later analysis, false discovery rates were estimated by permuting HLA or CMV assignments 20 times. In a later analysis, co-occurring TCRs were grouped using DBSCAN, with TCRdist sequence similarity added in when clustering inside HLA-allele-positive subsets. Co-occurrence clustering excluded repertoires with fewer than 30,000 or more than 120,000 public chains, plus five with anomalous nucleotide sharing. What TCRdb holds here is the immuneACCESS table cut down to in-frame rearrangements. Part of the clones is not present; checked against another copy, under half of the missing clones reflect an unresolved V gene, and the others are unexplained. V, J and clone size were drawn from that table, and D and trimming were deduced from the DNA. Within this sample are under 150,000 clones, with around 83% of them counted one time only. Jointly, the top ten make up 1.2% of the sample.

In total, about 650 healthy bone marrow donors made up the cohort. At the time of sampling, every cohort member was nominally healthy, though immune exposures that went unrecorded were likely present. The donor was CMV seronegative and belonged to the group of 320 or so seronegative cohort members. A peripheral blood sample was provided by each donor, and peripheral blood mononuclear cells were used for TCR beta sequencing. The Qiagen DNeasy Blood Extraction Kit was used to extract genomic DNA from the blood cell samples. Study-wide conclusions, independent of this receptor: A further reported finding was that TCR beta sequences accurately predicted the HLA-A and HLA-B alleles for most subjects in the first cohort. A cluster of highly shared sequence variants was judged likely to be a technical artifact of the sequencing pipeline. Some IMGT-functional V segments, including TRBV6-2 and TRBV6-3, could not be told apart with the 87-base-pair reads, so those segments were excluded. According to a later analysis, most CMV-associated TCR beta chains appeared to be HLA-restricted, and the HLA associations seemed to be driven largely by CMV exposure. In an earlier analysis of fewer than 700 of the donors, most TCR beta V segments appeared in productive rearrangements about 87% or about 30% of the time, broadly matching IMGT annotations. In a later analysis, HLA-associated TCR beta chains were found to be more clonally expanded and to have lower generation probabilities than equally common non-associated chains. In a later analysis, the rate of TCR association differed among HLA loci, with DRB1 alleles having the most associated TCRs and HLA-C alleles having the fewest. A later genetic analysis reported fewer N-insertions in productive TCRs among donors in an Asian-associated ancestry cluster than the 666-donor mean. The cohort was sequenced for TCR beta chains only, and without alpha or paired-chain data the features that could be detected were limited. Roughly uniform sequencing depth across donors was assumed in presence/absence analyses, although this assumption may not hold. Specific HLA alleles were associated with over 15,000 TCR beta sequences at a false discovery rate of 0.05 in a later analysis. Several of the top co-occurrence clusters appeared to be linked to parvovirus B19, influenza, CMV and Epstein-Barr virus, according to a later analysis. CMV serostatus was the only immune exposure information available for the cohort. Assigning TCR associations to individual alleles was difficult when HLA alleles, especially DR and DQ, strongly co-occurred. The classifier was reported to diagnose cytomegalovirus status with high specificity and sensitivity in both the original cohort and the validation cohort. A total of roughly 160 TCR beta chains were listed by the study as associated with cytomegalovirus. In a later genetic analysis, a missense DCLRE1C variant was associated with V-gene and J-gene trimming of TCR beta chains, and the association was replicated in an independent cohort. While some public TCRs were present in many individuals, most TCR sequences turned up only very rarely across donors. It was suggested by the authors that the approach could potentially be generalized to other disease states and immunological phenotypes. HLA typing was unavailable for some donors at each locus, so association tests used only the typed subset. In vitro tests confirmed that a few of the cytomegalovirus-associated TCR beta chains recognize cytomegalovirus antigens. Correlated functional status among segregating V segments might be attributable to linkage disequilibrium, but an unknown experimental factor could not be ruled out. The earlier analysis of approximately 560 of the donors excluded 15 to 20 rarely observed V segments, including chromosome 9 orphons, because counts were too low.

Sequences were obtained from PBMCs. The V gene is TRBV6-5 and the J gene is TRBJ2-3; the central 7 bases match TRBD2. The TCR sequence derives from a girl aged 2 to 9 in good health and CMV-seronegative. The DNA reads as follows: TGTGCCAGCAGTTACAAGAGCGGGGACACAGATACGCAGTATTTT. Protein translation: CASSYKSGDTDTQYF.